This entry lists 28 T cell receptor beta chains sequenced from one sample in a study of identical twins. Using its own MiXCR run on the 5' RACE reads, TCRdb lists one record per CDR3 protein. The sample lists hundreds of thousands of distinct CDR3 sequences; 15% to 20% were seen once. These sequences were also reported in another study, on T cells expressing NK-cell markers.

Sequenced material: PBMCs. Receptor source: a woman aged 18-30 years in good health.

CDR3 nucleotide sequence: TGTGCCAGCAGCCAAGATGTGGCGGATCCCTACGAGCAGTACTTC. It yields the protein CASSQDVADPYEQYF. The chain couples TRBV3-1 to TRBJ2-7; D unresolved. Trimming left V 0 bases short and J 2 bases short, with 11 bases between. Germline CDR1 and CDR2: LGHDT and YNNKEL (reference sequence). This CDR3 is built from 15 residues.

V and J are TRBV25-1 and TRBJ2-1; D gene uncertain. The germline V gene encodes CDR1 MGHDK and CDR2 SYGVNS. The CDR3 runs to 12 residues. Trimming removed 6 bases from V and 7 bases from J, with 10 bases in between. The CDR3 loop is CASRARPNEQFF. The CDR3 DNA reads as TGTGCCAGCAGGGCCAGGCCAAATGAGCAGTTCTTC.

The V gene is TRBV5-1, the J gene TRBJ2-7, with D maybe TRBD2 (6 bases). Trimming left V 4 bases short and J 2 bases short, with 16 bases between. In germline, CDR1 is SGHRS, CDR2 YFSETQ. This CDR3 is built from 15 residues. The CDR3 DNA reads as TGCGCCAGCAGCATTGAGACTAGTACGCCCTACGAGCAGTACTTC. Residues: CASSIETSTPYEQYF.

The table lists this clonotype with a few counts. The chain is built from TRBV6-2 or TRBV6-3 and TRBJ2-1; a possible D gene is TRBD1 (6 bases). V was shortened by 4 bases and J by 7 bases, with 17 bases between the two germline ends. CDR1 MNHEY and CDR2 SVGEGT come from the germline V gene. The CDR3 contains 15 residues. CDR3 nucleotides: TGTGCCAGCAGTTCCCACCGGACAAGGGGGAATGAGCAGTTCTTC. Amino acid sequence: CASSSHRTRGNEQFF.

This chain uses TRBV7-3 with TRBJ2-1; 11 bases map to TRBD2. V dropped 1 base and J dropped 9; count of bases not matched to a gene: 11. This CDR3 has 17 residues. The germline gives CDR1 SGHTA, CDR2 FQGTGA. The CDR3 DNA reads as TGTGCCAGCAGCTTAAGGTCTAGCGGGGGGACGGTGAGTGAGCAGTTCTTC. This encodes CASSLRSSGGTVSEQFF.

This clonotype was detected only a few times. The genes are TRBV6-2 or TRBV6-3 and TRBJ1-5; no reliable D call. Trimming took off 5 bases at V and 2 bases at J, with 10 bases between the two ends. The CDR3 consists of 14 residues. Germline loops: CDR1 MNHEY, CDR2 SVGEGT. Written as DNA, the CDR3 is TGTGCCAGCAGTACTTTTGGGGGCAATCAGCCCCAGCATTTT. Protein: CASSTFGGNQPQHF.

This clonotype turned up a few times. The chain is built from TRBV12-3 or TRBV12-4 and TRBJ1-1; 7 nucleotides line up with TRBD1. The CDR3 is 16 residues long. Trimming removed 3 bases from V and 6 bases from J; junction bases left unmatched: 13. The CDR3 coding sequence is TGTGCCAGCAGTTTGTACCCGGGACAGAAAAACCCTGAAGCTTTCTTT. This translates into CASSLYPGQKNPEAFF.

The chain recombines TRBV29-1 with TRBJ2-1; 10 bases are a match to TRBD2. This CDR3 comprises 16 residues. The germline CDR1 and CDR2 sequences are SQVTM and ANQGSEA. V shed 3 bases and J 8 bases; nucleotides not matched to a gene: 13. The chain's CDR3 is CSVDGGRIAGGDEQFF. The CDR3 bases are TGCAGCGTTGATGGTGGTCGAATAGCGGGAGGCGATGAGCAGTTCTTC.

The rearrangement uses TRBV7-9 and TRBJ2-3; no reliable D call. This CDR3 is built from 12 residues. Germline CDR1 is SEHNR and CDR2 is FQNEAQ (reference sequence). Trimming pared 3 bases from V and 6 bases from J, leaving 7 bases between. The CDR3 here is CASSLHGDTQYF. For the CDR3, the DNA is TGTGCCAGCAGCTTGCACGGCGATACGCAGTATTTT.

The chain joins TRBV12-3 or TRBV12-4 to TRBJ1-5; the match to TRBD1 covers 9 bases. V gave up 5 bases and J gave up 7 bases; unmatched junction bases: 6. CDR3 size: 14 residues. The CDR3, as DNA: TGTGCCAGCAGTCCACGACAGGGGGAGCAGCCCCAGCATTTT. Its translation is CASSPRQGEQPQHF.

This clonotype showed up just a few times. The gene calls are TRBV7-2 and TRBJ2-1; 9 nucleotides agree with TRBD2. The V gene end was trimmed by 3 bases and the J gene end by 7 bases; junction bases not matched to a gene: 4. The length of the CDR3 is 14 residues. The germline CDR1 and CDR2 sequences are SGHTA and FQGNSA. CDR3 amino acids: CASSLGGGANEQFF. The CDR3 nucleotides are TGTGCCAGCAGCTTGGGCGGGGGGGCAAATGAGCAGTTCTTC. Full variable domain (remainder filled in from reference TRBV7-2 and TRBJ2-1): GAGVSQSPSNKVTEKGKDVELRCDPISGHTALYWYRQSLGQGLEFLIYFQGNSAPDKSGLPSDRFSAERTGGSVSTLTIQRTQQEDSAVYLCASSLGGGANEQFFGPGTRLTVL.

This clonotype was counted a few times. V is TRBV29-1 and J is TRBJ1-5; D is perhaps TRBD1 (5 bases). With 4 bases removed from V and 4 bases from J, the gap between germline ends came to 11 bases. The CDR3 spans 13 residues. CDR1 and CDR2 (germline): SQVTM, ANQGSEA. CDR3 nucleotide sequence: TGCAGCGTTGCCGACAGTCCAAATCAGCCCCAGCATTTT. Translation gives CSVADSPNQPQHF.

The V call is TRBV3-1, the J call TRBJ2-7; 8 nucleotides agree with TRBD1. CDR1 is LGHDT, CDR2 YNNKEL, per germline (reference sequence). CDR3 length: 14 amino acids. V dropped 4 bases and J dropped 5; count of bases not matched to a gene: 7. This chain's CDR3 is CASSPDREGNEQYF. CDR3 bases: TGTGCCAGCAGCCCGGACAGGGAAGGGAACGAGCAGTACTTC.

This rearrangement joins TRBV6-1 to TRBJ2-1; a possible D gene is TRBD1 (6 bases). V was cut by 7 bases and J by 8 bases, with 24 bases left in between. In germline, CDR1 is MNHNS, CDR2 SASEGT. CDR3 length: 16 residues. The CDR3 DNA reads as TGTGCCAGCATACCGGGACACCAAGTCGCGATGGATGAGCAGTTCTTC. Translating gives CASIPGHQVAMDEQFF.

V usage is TRBV9 and J usage is TRBJ2-2, with D tentatively TRBD1 (6 bases). The CDR3 runs 14 residues. V was cut by 4 bases and J by 4 bases, with 11 bases left in between. CDR1 is SGDLS and CDR2 is YYNGEE in the germline V gene. For the CDR3, the DNA is TGTGCCAGCAGCCCTCAGGGGCCCACCGGGGAGCTGTTTTTT. It translates to CASSPQGPTGELFF.

This chain uses TRBV2 with TRBJ2-1; 12 bases match TRBD1. The CDR3 is 15 residues long. Germline CDR1 and CDR2: SNHLY and FYNNEI. V was clipped by 3 bases and J by 9 bases; unmatched bases: 6. This CDR3 reads CASSDPGQGAGEQFF. CDR3 coding DNA: TGTGCCAGCAGTGACCCGGGACAGGGGGCGGGTGAGCAGTTCTTC.

This rearrangement joins TRBV4-2 to TRBJ2-1, with 7 bases matching TRBD2. Germline CDR1 LGHNA, CDR2 YNFKEQ. V gave up 4 bases and J gave up 8 bases; unmatched junction bases: 11. The CDR3 is 15 amino acids. CDR3 DNA: TGTGCCAGCAGCCTTGGGGAGGGCGCCTTCGATGAGCAGTTCTTC. This gives the protein CASSLGEGAFDEQFF.

This chain connects TRBV5-5 to TRBJ2-5; a possible D gene is TRBD2 (5 bases). The CDR3 runs 17 residues. Germline V gene sequence: CDR1 SGHKS, CDR2 YYEKEE (reference sequence). Trimming removed 2 bases at V and 2 bases at J, with 19 bases between. CDR3 nucleotides: TGTGCCAGCAGCTTTGTAGGAGGTCCGACCGGTCAAGAGACCCAGTACTTC. Translation: CASSFVGGPTGQETQYF.

This chain joins TRBV5-1 and TRBJ2-2; D is undetermined. V was cut by 1 base and J by 7 bases, with 8 bases left in between. The germline V gene has CDR1 SGHRS and CDR2 YFSETQ. This CDR3 is built from 13 residues. The CDR3 DNA follows: TGCGCCAGCAGCTTGAATGATATCGGGGAGCTGTTTTTT. Its protein is CASSLNDIGELFF.

The chain has TRBV5-5 and TRBJ1-1, with D possibly TRBD1 on 5 matching bases. The germline gives CDR1 SGHKS, CDR2 YYEKEE (reference sequence). V lost 5 bases to trimming and J lost 3 bases, with 11 bases between them. This CDR3 contains 13 residues. The CDR3 is CASSLTVYTEAFF. The CDR3 DNA reads as TGTGCCAGCAGTTTGACAGTGTACACTGAAGCTTTCTTT.

The sample holds many counts of this clonotype. The chain couples TRBV12-3 or TRBV12-4 to TRBJ2-4; a possible D gene is TRBD2 (5 bases). V lost 2 bases and J lost 6, with 8 bases in between. This CDR3 comprises 13 residues. CDR3 in amino acids: CASSLLEGNIQYF. CDR3 nucleotide sequence: TGTGCCAGCAGTTTACTCGAGGGAAACATTCAGTACTTC.

The chain is built from TRBV12-3 or TRBV12-4 and TRBJ2-1; a possible D gene is TRBD2 (6 bases). The V and J ends lost 8 bases and 7 bases respectively, with 21 bases between them. This CDR3 contains 15 residues. CDR3 sequence (DNA): TGTGCCAGCGGCGAGTTCCAGGACTACCGGAATGAGCAGTTCTTC. Its translation is CASGEFQDYRNEQFF.

This chain uses TRBV9 with TRBJ2-3, with D possibly TRBD2 on 6 matching bases. Germline lookup yields CDR1 SGDLS and CDR2 YYNGEE. Trimming shortened V by 4 bases and J by 5 bases, and 17 bases separated the two germline ends. The CDR3 consists of 15 residues. The CDR3 DNA reads as TGTGCCAGCAGCCCCTCCGGAGGGCAAGGAGATACGCAGTATTTT. Translated, it gives CASSPSGGQGDTQYF.

This clonotype was detected a few times. This rearrangement joins TRBV11-2 to TRBJ1-1, with unresolved D. Germline loops: CDR1 SGHAT, CDR2 FQNNGV. V shed 1 base and J shed 4 bases, with 10 bases lying between them. The CDR3 totals 14 residues. The CDR3 DNA sequence: TGTGCCAGCAGCTTAGTCTACCAGTCCACTGAAGCTTTCTTT. This sequence encodes CASSLVYQSTEAFF.

This rearrangement joins TRBV16 to TRBJ2-7; D possibly uses TRBD1 or TRBD2 (5 bases each). V was clipped by 2 bases and J by 4 bases, with 15 bases between them. The CDR3 is 15 residues long. The germline CDR1 and CDR2 sequences are KGHSY and FQNENV. The CDR3 DNA reads as TGTGCCAGCAGCCAAGTGGGACGACCAGTATACGAGCAGTACTTC. It yields the protein CASSQVGRPVYEQYF.

This chain joins TRBV24-1 and TRBJ2-7; D is undetermined. Per the germline V gene, CDR1 is KGHDR and CDR2 is SFDVKD. V lost 1 base and J lost 0, with 21 bases in between. The CDR3 runs to 19 residues. CDR3 DNA sequence: TGTGCCACCAGTGATTTAGTTAGCCTCGGTCGGCGGTTCTCCTACGAGCAGTACTTC. Protein product: CATSDLVSLGRRFSYEQYF.

The genes are TRBV6-1 and TRBJ2-1; 10 bases line up with TRBD2. The V segment lost 6 bases and the J segment 6 bases; nucleotides outside the gene matches: 5. Germline CDR1 and CDR2: MNHNS and SASEGT. The CDR3 extends over 14 amino acids. DNA of the CDR3: TGTGCCAGCAGATTAAGCGGGAGGGCCAATGAGCAGTTCTTC. This encodes CASRLSGRANEQFF.

The V and J genes are TRBV10-3 and TRBJ2-1; 7 nucleotides match TRBD2. The trim removed 4 bases at V and 5 bases at J, leaving 5 bases unmatched. This CDR3 contains 14 residues. Germline CDR1 reads ENHRY; CDR2 reads SYGVKD. Here the CDR3 reads CAISASGGDNEQFF. In DNA form, the CDR3 reads TGTGCCATCAGTGCCTCGGGAGGAGACAATGAGCAGTTCTTC.